The 29 T cell receptor beta chains below were found in one sample sequenced in a study of OX40 agonist ivuxolimab in advanced cancers. Using immunoSEQ multiplex PCR, the repertoire was profiled, and TCRdb retains in-frame clones only, with some absent. Of approximately 92,000 clones listed, around 80% are singletons. This sample comprised CD4+ or CD8+ T cells sorted from blood, obtained in a trial of the OX40 agonist ivuxolimab. The receptor source for this set is an adult with an advanced solid tumor such as melanoma, head and neck, liver or kidney cancer.

CDR3 coding DNA: TGTGCCAGCAGAGACGGGAATGATCAGCCCCAGCATTTT. It specifies CASRDGNDQPQHF. The genes are TRBV7-6 and TRBJ1-5; unclear D gene. The germline V gene encodes CDR1 SGHVS and CDR2 FNYEAQ. The CDR3 runs 13 residues. V was clipped by 6 bases and J by 5 bases, with 11 bases between them.

The chain employs TRBV7-2 and TRBJ2-7; 7 bases match TRBD1. CDR3 size: 14 residues. CDR1 is SGHTA and CDR2 is FQGNSA in the germline V gene. V lost 2 bases, J lost 2 bases, and 3 bases stayed unmatched. The CDR3 DNA follows: TGTGCCAGCAGCTTAAGGGACAGCACCTACGAGCAGTACTTC. Protein: CASSLRDSTYEQYF.

The gene calls are TRBV6-5 and TRBJ1-1; D is unclear. The V end lost 0 bases, the J end lost 4 bases, and 12 bases lay between the germline ends. The CDR3 length is 15 residues. Germline CDR1 is MNHEY and CDR2 is SVGAGI. Here the CDR3 DNA reads TGTGCCAGCAGTTACTCTAGGACCGTCGGCACTGAAGCTTTCTTT. It encodes CASSYSRTVGTEAFF.

The V gene is TRBV4-3, the J gene TRBJ2-1; D is unresolved. Germline CDR1 reads LGHNA; CDR2 reads YSLEER. The CDR3 has 18 amino acids. The V end lost 0 bases, the J end lost 0 bases, and 15 bases lay between the germline ends. CDR3 loop: CASSQEGAYTSSYNEQFF. The CDR3, as DNA: TGCGCCAGCAGCCAAGAAGGAGCCTATACCAGCTCCTACAATGAGCAGTTCTTC.

The rearrangement joins TRBV10-2 to TRBJ1-1, with 11 bases that match TRBD1. J gave up 0 bases and V 5 bases, and 11 bases lay outside the gene matches. Germline V lookup: CDR1 WSHSY, CDR2 SAAADI. The CDR3 spans 18 residues. This chain's CDR3 is CASSPGQGVFHMNTEAFF. CDR3 DNA sequence: TGCGCCAGCAGTCCGGGACAGGGGGTTTTTCACATGAACACTGAAGCTTTCTTT.

The V call is TRBV5-1, the J call TRBJ1-1; 9 nucleotides agree with TRBD1. Looked up from germline, CDR1 is SGHRS and CDR2 is YFSETQ. The CDR3 runs to 15 residues. Trimming removed 7 bases from V and 5 bases from J; junction bases left unmatched: 12. In nucleotides, the CDR3 is TGCGCCAGCCAGTCACGAGAAGACAGGGGGACTGAAGCTTTCTTT. This translates into CASQSREDRGTEAFF.

The rearrangement joins TRBV9 to TRBJ1-6; the D gene is possibly TRBD1 (6 bases). V lost 3 bases, J lost 7 bases, and 17 bases lay in between. The CDR3 extends over 16 amino acids. Germline values: CDR1 SGDLS, CDR2 YYNGEE. This CDR3 is CASSAPPGAPNSPLHF. The CDR3 bases are TGTGCCAGCAGCGCCCCCCCGGGGGCACCCAATTCACCCCTCCACTTT.

The rearrangement uses TRBV4-1 and TRBJ2-1, with TRBD2 matching 11 bases. Per the germline V gene, CDR1 is MGHRA and CDR2 is YSYEKL. After removal of 0 bases from V and 6 bases from J, the junction contained 16 bases not matched to a gene. The CDR3 extends over 20 amino acids. Here the CDR3 reads CASSQDPRASGGRGSNEQFF. CDR3 bases: TGCGCCAGCAGCCAAGATCCTAGGGCTAGCGGGGGGCGAGGGTCCAATGAGCAGTTCTTC.

The V and J genes are TRBV19 and TRBJ1-2, with a weak D call TRBD1 (5 bases). Looked up from germline, CDR1 is LNHDA and CDR2 is SQIVND (reference sequence). The CDR3 sequence is 13 residues long. V lost 5 bases and J 2 bases, leaving 9 bases between the germline ends. The CDR3 sequence is CASSLQVNYGYTF. The CDR3 DNA follows: TGTGCCAGTAGTTTACAGGTCAACTATGGCTACACCTTC.

The sample holds one count of this clone. The CDR3 is CASSLVPGLYNEQFF. As DNA, the CDR3 is TGTGCCAGCAGCTTAGTTCCAGGACTATACAATGAGCAGTTCTTC. This rearrangement joins TRBV11-2 to TRBJ2-1; perhaps TRBD2 as D (6 bases). The germline V and J ends were trimmed by 1 base and 4 bases, with 11 bases remaining between them. This CDR3 comprises 15 residues. CDR1 is SGHAT and CDR2 is FQNNGV in the germline V gene. Full variable domain (outside the CDR3, taken from reference TRBV11-2 and TRBJ2-1): EAGVAQSPRYKIIEKRQSVAFWCNPISGHATLYWYQQILGQGPKLLIQFQNNGVVDDSQLPKDRFSAERLKGVDSTLKIQPAKLEDSAVYLCASSLVPGLYNEQFFGPGTRLTVL.

This clone was seen only once. The chain links TRBV9 to TRBJ1-6; 11 bases line up with TRBD1. CDR3 length equals 16 residues. CDR1 and CDR2 (germline): SGDLS, YYNGEE. V gave up 3 bases and J gave up 15 bases; unmatched junction bases: 14. The CDR3 DNA is TGTGCCAGCAGCGCAGGCGCCGGGACAGGGGGTTATCTCCTCCACTTT. The encoded protein is CASSAGAGTGGYLLHF.

This clone has only one observation. This chain uses TRBV10-3 with TRBJ1-2; TRBD1 matches at 7 bases. The CDR3 spans 14 residues. Trimming took 3 bases from V and 4 from J; bases not matched to a gene: 5. Looked up from germline, CDR1 is ENHRY and CDR2 is SYGVKD. The CDR3 DNA reads TGTGCCATCAGTGACCCGGGACAGCCCTATGGCTACACCTTC. Residues: CAISDPGQPYGYTF.

The chain recombines TRBV4-3 with TRBJ1-2; perhaps TRBD1 as D (6 bases). V was pared by 3 bases and J by 8 bases, with 16 bases between. Germline CDR1 reads LGHNA; CDR2 reads YSLEER. CDR3 length: 14 residues. The CDR3 DNA sequence: TGCGCCAGCAGCCAGTCGGACAGTTGGGGGGGCTACACCTTC. As protein: CASSQSDSWGGYTF.

Concerning this clone: In the same sample, other DNA sequences code for this CDR3. The chain employs TRBV6-5 and TRBJ2-5, with D unresolved. Germline values: CDR1 MNHEY, CDR2 SVGAGI. Deletions cut 2 bases from V and 5 bases from J, with 3 bases between. This CDR3 comprises 11 residues. CDR3 sequence reads: CASSYRETQYF. The CDR3 nucleotides are TGTGCCAGCAGTTACCGGGAGACCCAGTACTTC.

This sequence joins TRBV6-5 and TRBJ1-2; D may be TRBD1 (6 bases). Germline assignment: CDR1 MNHEY and CDR2 SVGAGI. The CDR3 has 15 residues. V lost 0 bases and J 2 bases, leaving 10 bases between the germline ends. In DNA, the CDR3 is TGTGCCAGCAGTTACTCACAGGGTAGAAACTATGGCTACACCTTC. This encodes CASSYSQGRNYGYTF.

This clone was recorded once. This chain connects TRBV2 to TRBJ1-1; D is unresolved. Germline-derived CDR1 and CDR2 are SNHLY and FYNNEI. Trimming took off 2 bases at V and 0 bases at J, with 22 bases between the two ends. This CDR3 has 19 residues. CDR3 sequence: CASSESLVRREGMNTEAFF. The CDR3 DNA follows: TGTGCCAGCAGTGAAAGTTTGGTACGCCGAGAAGGGATGAACACTGAAGCTTTCTTT.

The chain links TRBV9 to TRBJ1-2; D call uncertain. The germline gives CDR1 SGDLS, CDR2 YYNGEE. Trimming removed 3 bases at V and 2 bases at J, with 8 bases between. This CDR3 region has 13 residues. This CDR3 reads CASSGTGNYGYTF. DNA of the CDR3: TGTGCCAGCAGCGGGACGGGGAACTATGGCTACACCTTC.

The chain couples TRBV10-3 to TRBJ2-7; 9 bases match TRBD1. Germline V CDR1 and CDR2: ENHRY, SYGVKD. V gave up 4 bases and J gave up 5 bases; unmatched junction bases: 6. The CDR3 runs 14 residues. CDR3 nucleotide sequence: TGTGCCATCAGTGGGGGACAGGGAGGCCACGAGCAGTACTTC. This gives the protein CAISGGQGGHEQYF.

The chain couples TRBV9 to TRBJ2-3; 9 bases fit TRBD2. The CDR3 has 16 amino acids. V dropped 3 bases and J dropped 7; count of bases not matched to a gene: 12. The germline gives CDR1 SGDLS, CDR2 YYNGEE. CDR3 coding DNA: TGTGCCAGCAGCGCCCCGACTAGCGGAGGTAGAAATACGCAGTATTTT. It is translated as CASSAPTSGGRNTQYF. Using reference TRBV9 and TRBJ2-3 for the parts outside the CDR3, the full variable domain is DSGVTQTPKHLITATGQRVTLRCSPRSGDLSVYWYQQSLDQGLQFLIQYYNGEERAKGNILERFSAQQFPDLHSELNLSSLELGDSALYFCASSAPTSGGRNTQYFGPGTRLTVL.

The chain uses TRBV11-2 and TRBJ1-2; D is perhaps TRBD1 (5 bases). The CDR3 length is 15 residues. The V gene's germline CDR1 is SGHAT and CDR2 FQNNGV. The ends were cut back, 2 bases at V and 3 bases at J, with 13 bases in the middle. The CDR3 DNA reads as TGTGCCAGCAGCTTAAGCAGGGTCTCTTACTATGGCTACACCTTC. Encoded protein: CASSLSRVSYYGYTF.

V is TRBV7-2 and J is TRBJ2-3; 9 positions match TRBD2. This CDR3 contains 13 residues. The V and J ends lost 0 bases and 14 bases, in that order; junction bases with no gene match: 6. CDR1 is SGHTA and CDR2 is FQGNSA in the germline V gene. The CDR3 reads CASSLAQAGGGYF. DNA of the CDR3: TGTGCCAGCAGCTTAGCGCAAGCGGGAGGCGGGTATTTT.

The rearrangement joins TRBV7-9 to TRBJ2-1, with D hard to call. V was trimmed by 1 base and J by 8 bases, leaving 9 bases between them. The CDR3 totals 13 residues. Germline values: CDR1 SEHNR, CDR2 FQNEAQ (reference sequence). The CDR3 sequence is CASSLVAVDEQFF. The CDR3 DNA reads as TGTGCCAGCAGCTTAGTAGCAGTGGATGAGCAGTTCTTC. The whole variable domain, remainder taken from reference TRBV7-9 and TRBJ2-1, is DTGVSQNPRHKITKRGQNVTFRCDPISEHNRLYWYRQTLGQGPEFLTYFQNEAQLEKSRLLSDRFSAERPKGSFSTLEIQRTEQGDSAMYLCASSLVAVDEQFFGPGTRLTVL.

The rearrangement joins TRBV2 to TRBJ2-1; 10 bases match TRBD2. The CDR3 runs to 16 residues. Germline trimming cut 6 bases from V and 4 bases from J; bases unmatched to any gene: 9. Germline V gene lookup returns CDR1 SNHLY and CDR2 FYNNEI. Here the CDR3 reads CASRNLAGDKYNEQFF. The CDR3 nucleotides are TGTGCCAGCAGGAACCTAGCGGGAGACAAGTACAATGAGCAGTTCTTC.

This clone has just one count. The chain uses TRBV2 and TRBJ2-5; 15 nucleotides line up with TRBD2. Per germline, CDR1 SNHLY and CDR2 FYNNEI. The CDR3 contains 15 residues. The J segment lost 5 bases and the V segment lost 7 bases, leaving 5 bases of the junction unmatched. The CDR3, as DNA: TGTGCCAGCACCTGGACTAGCGGGAGGGGGGAGACCCAGTACTTC. This gives the protein CASTWTSGRGETQYF.

V gene TRBV7-2 combines with J gene TRBJ2-1; D possibly corresponds to TRBD2 (5 bases). There are 14 residues in the CDR3. Germline CDR1 is SGHTA and CDR2 is FQGNSA. The V gene lost 1 base and the J gene lost 4 bases, with 8 bases spanning the gap. CDR3 nucleotide sequence: TGTGCCAGCAGCTTAGTAGCGCAGTACAATGAGCAGTTCTTC. Translating it yields CASSLVAQYNEQFF.

This chain joins TRBV7-9 and TRBJ1-2, with TRBD1 as a possible D gene (5 bases). The CDR3 length is 15 residues. Per germline, CDR1 SEHNR and CDR2 FQNEAQ (reference sequence). Trimming cost V 5 bases and J 1 base, with 14 bases left between them. This CDR3 is CASSRGATSNYGYTF. CDR3 nucleotide sequence: TGTGCCAGCAGCCGAGGGGCGACCAGTAACTATGGCTACACCTTC.

The rearrangement links TRBV6-5 to TRBJ1-6, with 8 bases lining up with TRBD1. This CDR3 spans 15 amino acids. V was clipped by 2 bases and J by 9 bases; unmatched bases: 6. Germline lookup yields CDR1 MNHEY and CDR2 SVGAGI. The CDR3 protein is CASSYAGQGSSPLHF. DNA of the CDR3: TGTGCCAGCAGTTACGCTGGACAGGGTTCTTCACCCCTCCACTTT.

This clone was detected only a few times. J is TRBJ2-3 and V is TRBV9, with D possibly being TRBD2 (6 bases). The CDR3 has 15 amino acids. Looked up from germline, CDR1 is SGDLS and CDR2 is YYNGEE. With 1 base removed from V and 0 bases from J, the gap between germline ends came to 9 bases. CDR3 coding DNA: TGTGCCAGCAGCGTACTGGGGACTAGCACAGATACGCAGTATTTT. Protein sequence: CASSVLGTSTDTQYF.

The CDR3 here is CASSPGGIYNEQFF. The CDR3 DNA follows: TGTGCCAGCAGTCCCGGCGGGATATACAATGAGCAGTTCTTC. The V gene is TRBV27, the J gene TRBJ2-1, with D possibly being TRBD2 (6 bases). Trimming pared 5 bases from V and 4 bases from J, leaving 12 bases between. Germline V gene lookup returns CDR1 MNHEY and CDR2 SMNVEV (reference sequence). This CDR3 has 14 residues.